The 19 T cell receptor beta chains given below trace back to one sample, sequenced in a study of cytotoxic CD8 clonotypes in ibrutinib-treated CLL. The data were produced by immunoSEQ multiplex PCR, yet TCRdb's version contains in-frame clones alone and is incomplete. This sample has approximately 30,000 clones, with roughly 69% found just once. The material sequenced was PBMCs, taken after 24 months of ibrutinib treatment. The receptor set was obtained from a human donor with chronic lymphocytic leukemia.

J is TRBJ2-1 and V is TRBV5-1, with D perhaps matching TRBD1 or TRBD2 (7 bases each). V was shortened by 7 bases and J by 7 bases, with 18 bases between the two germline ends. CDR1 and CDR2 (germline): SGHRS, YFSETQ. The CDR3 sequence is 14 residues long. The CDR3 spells CASGGDSLFNEQFF. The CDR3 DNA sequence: TGCGCCAGCGGGGGGGACAGTTTATTTAATGAGCAGTTCTTC.

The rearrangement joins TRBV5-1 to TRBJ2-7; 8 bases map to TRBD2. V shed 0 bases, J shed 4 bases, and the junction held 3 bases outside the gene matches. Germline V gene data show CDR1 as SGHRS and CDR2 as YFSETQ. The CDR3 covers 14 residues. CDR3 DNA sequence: TGCGCCAGCAGCTTGGCCGGGGGGGTATACGAGCAGTACTTC. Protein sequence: CASSLAGGVYEQYF. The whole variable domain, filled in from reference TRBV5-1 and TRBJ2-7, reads KAGVTQTPRYLIKTRGQQVTLSCSPISGHRSVSWYQQTPGQGLQFLFEYFSETQRNKGNFPGRFSGRQFSNSRSEMNVSTLELGDSALYLCASSLAGGVYEQYFGPGTRLTVT.

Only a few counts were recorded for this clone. CDR3 protein: CASSKVGLVYF. The CDR3 region has the DNA TGTGCCAGCAGCAAAGTGGGGTTGGTATACTTC. The V and J genes are TRBV21-1 and TRBJ2-7. TRBV21-1 is a known pseudogene. The CDR3 loop spans 11 amino acids.

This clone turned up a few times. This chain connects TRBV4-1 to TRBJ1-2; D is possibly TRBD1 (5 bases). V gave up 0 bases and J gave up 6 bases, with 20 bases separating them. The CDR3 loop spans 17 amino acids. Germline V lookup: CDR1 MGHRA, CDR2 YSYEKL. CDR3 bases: TGCGCCAGCAGCCAAGAGTGGTCGGGGCGTTATGTCGATGGCTACACCTTC. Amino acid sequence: CASSQEWSGRYVDGYTF.

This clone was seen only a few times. CDR3: CASSPLGGEYGYTF. For the CDR3, the DNA is TGTGCCAGCAGCCCCTTGGGAGGGGAGTATGGCTACACCTTC. The J gene is TRBJ1-2, the V gene TRBV7-3; possibly TRBD1 for D (5 bases). In germline, CDR1 is SGHTA, CDR2 FQGTGA. V lost 5 bases, J lost 5 bases, and 15 bases lay in between. The CDR3 extends over 14 amino acids. The whole variable domain, remainder taken from reference TRBV7-3 and TRBJ1-2, is GAGVSQTPSNKVTEKGKYVELRCDPISGHTALYWYRQSLGQGPEFLIYFQGTGAADDSGLPNDRFFAVRPEGSVSTLKIQRTERGDSAVYLCASSPLGGEYGYTFGSGTRLTVV.

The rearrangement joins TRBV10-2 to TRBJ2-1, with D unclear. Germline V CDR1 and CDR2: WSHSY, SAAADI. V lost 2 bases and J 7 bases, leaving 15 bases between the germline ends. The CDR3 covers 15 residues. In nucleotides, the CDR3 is TGCGCCAGCAGTGAGCAGGAAACGACATCGAATGAGCAGTTCTTC. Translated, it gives CASSEQETTSNEQFF.

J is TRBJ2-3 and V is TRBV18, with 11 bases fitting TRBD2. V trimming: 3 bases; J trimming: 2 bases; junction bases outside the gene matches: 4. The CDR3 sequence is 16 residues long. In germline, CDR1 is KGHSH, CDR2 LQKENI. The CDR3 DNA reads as TGTGCCAGCTCACCGACTAGCGGGGTTCCCACAGATACGCAGTATTTT. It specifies CASSPTSGVPTDTQYF. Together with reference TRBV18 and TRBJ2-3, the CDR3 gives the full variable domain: NAGVMQNPRHLVRRRGQEARLRCSPMKGHSHVYWYRQLPEEGLKFMVYLQKENIIDESGMPKERFSAEFPKEGPSILRIQQVVRGDSAAYFCASSPTSGVPTDTQYFGPGTRLTVL.

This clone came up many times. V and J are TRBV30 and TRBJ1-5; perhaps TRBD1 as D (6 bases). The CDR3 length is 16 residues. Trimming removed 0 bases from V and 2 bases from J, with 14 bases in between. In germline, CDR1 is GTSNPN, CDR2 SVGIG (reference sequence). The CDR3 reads CAWSVPNGGGNQPQHF. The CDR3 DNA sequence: TGTGCCTGGAGTGTACCCAACGGGGGCGGCAATCAGCCCCAGCATTTT.

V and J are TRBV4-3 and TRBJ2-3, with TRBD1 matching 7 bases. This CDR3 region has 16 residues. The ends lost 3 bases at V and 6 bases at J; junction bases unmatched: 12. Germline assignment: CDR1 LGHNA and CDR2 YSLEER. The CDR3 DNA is TGCGCCAGCAGCCAGGAAGGACAGGCCCAAGGGGATACGCAGTATTTT. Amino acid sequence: CASSQEGQAQGDTQYF.

CDR3 residues: CASSLQGLNSPLHF. The CDR3 DNA sequence: TGTGCCAGTAGTTTGCAGGGGTTGAATTCACCCCTCCACTTT. V and J are TRBV19 and TRBJ1-6, with D perhaps TRBD1 (6 bases). The CDR3 has 14 residues. Per the germline V gene, CDR1 is LNHDA and CDR2 is SQIVND (reference sequence). The V and J ends lost 5 bases and 7 bases respectively, with 12 bases between them. The variable domain in full, with the rest retrieved from reference TRBV19 and TRBJ1-6, is DGGITQSPKYLFRKEGQNVTLSCEQNLNHDAMYWYRQDPGQGLRLIYYSQIVNDFQKGDIAEGYSVSREKKESFPLTVTSAQKNPTAFYLCASSLQGLNSPLHFGNGTRLTVT.

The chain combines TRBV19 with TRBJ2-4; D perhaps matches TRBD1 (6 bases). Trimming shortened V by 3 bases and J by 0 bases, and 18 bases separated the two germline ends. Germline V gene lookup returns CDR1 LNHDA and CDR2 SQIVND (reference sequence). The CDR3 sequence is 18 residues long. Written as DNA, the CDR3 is TGTGCCAGTAGTATTGGAACAGGGAAATTAGGAGCCAAAAACATTCAGTACTTC. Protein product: CASSIGTGKLGAKNIQYF.

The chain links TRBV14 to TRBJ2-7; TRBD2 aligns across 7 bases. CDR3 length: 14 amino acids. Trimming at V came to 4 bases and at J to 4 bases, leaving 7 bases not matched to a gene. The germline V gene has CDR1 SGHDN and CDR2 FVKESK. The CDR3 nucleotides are TGTGCCAGCAGCCTCAGCGGGGCTACGTACGAGCAGTACTTC. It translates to CASSLSGATYEQYF.

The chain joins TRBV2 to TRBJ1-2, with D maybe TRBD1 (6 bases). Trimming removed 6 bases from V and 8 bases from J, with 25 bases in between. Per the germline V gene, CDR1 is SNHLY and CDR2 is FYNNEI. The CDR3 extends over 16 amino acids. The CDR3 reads CASSADRHPGMGGYTF. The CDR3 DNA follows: TGTGCCAGCAGCGCGGACAGACACCCAGGGATGGGAGGCTACACCTTC.

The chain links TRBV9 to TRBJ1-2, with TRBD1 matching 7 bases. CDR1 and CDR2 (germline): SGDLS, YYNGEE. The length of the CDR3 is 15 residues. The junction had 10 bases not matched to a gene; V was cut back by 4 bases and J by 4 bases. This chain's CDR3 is CASSPSAGGSYGYTF. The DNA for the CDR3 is TGTGCCAGCAGCCCCTCGGCAGGGGGGAGCTATGGCTACACCTTC.

CDR3 region: CASSFWGTGELFF. DNA of the CDR3: TGTGCCAGCAGTTTTTGGGGCACCGGGGAGCTGTTTTTT. The chain uses TRBV27 and TRBJ2-2, with D hard to call. V lost 3 bases and J 4 bases, leaving 6 bases between the germline ends. CDR1 is MNHEY, CDR2 SMNVEV, per germline (reference sequence). The CDR3 loop spans 13 amino acids.

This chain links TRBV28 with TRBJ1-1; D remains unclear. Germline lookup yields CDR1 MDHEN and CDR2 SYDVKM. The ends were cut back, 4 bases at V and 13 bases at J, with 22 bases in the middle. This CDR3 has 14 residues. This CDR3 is CASSSSSSWLAGFF. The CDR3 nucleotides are TGTGCCAGCAGTTCTTCATCATCCTGGCTAGCGGGTTTCTTT.

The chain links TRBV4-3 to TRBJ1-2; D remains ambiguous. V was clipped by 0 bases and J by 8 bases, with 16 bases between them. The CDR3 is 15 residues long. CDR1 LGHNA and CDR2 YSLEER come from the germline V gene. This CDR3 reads CASSQDRRIFGGYTF. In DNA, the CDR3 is TGCGCCAGCAGCCAAGATAGGCGAATTTTCGGCGGCTACACCTTC.

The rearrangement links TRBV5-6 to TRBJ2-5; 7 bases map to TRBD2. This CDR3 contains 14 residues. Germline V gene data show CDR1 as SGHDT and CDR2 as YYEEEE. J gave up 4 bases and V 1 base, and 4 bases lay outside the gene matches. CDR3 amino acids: CASSLWGGIETQYF. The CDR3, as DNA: TGTGCCAGCAGCTTGTGGGGGGGAATAGAGACCCAGTACTTC.

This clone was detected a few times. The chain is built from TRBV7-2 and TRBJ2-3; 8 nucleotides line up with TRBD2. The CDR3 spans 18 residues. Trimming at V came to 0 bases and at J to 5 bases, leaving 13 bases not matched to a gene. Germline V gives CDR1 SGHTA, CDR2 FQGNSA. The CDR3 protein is CASSLAPTAGAFGDTQYF. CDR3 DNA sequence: TGTGCCAGCAGCTTAGCGCCTACAGCGGGGGCCTTCGGAGATACGCAGTATTTT.